These T cell receptor beta chains were read from a single sample in a study of PD-1 blockade in classical Hodgkin lymphoma. TCRdb's table, derived via immunoSEQ multiplex PCR, lists solely in-frame clones and lacks some. The data show roughly 97,000 clones, 75% to 90% seen once. The sequencing here drew on peripheral blood mononuclear cells (PBMCs), taken at baseline. These receptors originate from a human donor with classical Hodgkin lymphoma. Each CDR3 is given with its conserved first and last residue. Each record gives: J gene, V gene, D gene, clone size, CDR3 protein, CDR3 DNA. A D gene is named only where the DNA matches it firmly. Clone size, where shown, is once, few, many, or a class for clones that have expanded.

J: TRBJ1-4; V: TRBV5-1; D: TRBD1; size: NA; CDR3: CASSWMGTGDEKLFF; DNA: TGCGCCAGCAGCTGGATGGGGACAGGAGATGAAAAACTGTTTTTT
J: TRBJ2-5; V: TRBV15; D: NA; size: NA; CDR3: CATSTLRGGDQTQYF; DNA: TGTGCCACCAGCACTCTAAGGGGGGGAGATCAGACCCAGTACTTC
J: TRBJ2-7; V: TRBV10-3; D: TRBD2; size: NA; CDR3: CAITSGTSGYEQYF; DNA: TGTGCCATCACCTCCGGGACTAGCGGCTACGAGCAGTACTTC
J: TRBJ2-5; V: TRBV6-1; D: TRBD2; size: NA; CDR3: CASTFLAGTQETQYF; DNA: TGTGCCAGCACCTTTCTAGCGGGGACCCAAGAGACCCAGTACTTC
J: TRBJ2-1; V: TRBV30; D: NA; size: once; CDR3: CAWGVGLQQFF; DNA: TGTGCCTGGGGGGTGGGACTGCAGCAGTTCTTC
J: TRBJ2-1; V: TRBV12-5; D: TRBD2; size: NA; CDR3: CASGLQTSGRPYNEQFF; DNA: TGTGCTAGTGGTTTGCAGACTAGCGGGAGACCCTACAATGAGCAGTTCTTC
J: TRBJ2-7; V: TRBV6-5; D: TRBD1; size: NA; CDR3: CASRDRGTYEQYF; DNA: TGTGCCAGCAGGGACAGGGGGACCTACGAGCAGTACTTC
J: TRBJ1-1; V: TRBV2; D: NA; size: NA; CDR3: CASRGGRMNTEAFF; DNA: TGTGCCAGCAGGGGAGGACGGATGAACACTGAAGCTTTCTTT
J: TRBJ2-5; V: TRBV6-1; D: NA; size: NA; CDR3: CASTGDRQETQYF; DNA: TGTGCCAGCACCGGAGACAGGCAAGAGACCCAGTACTTC
J: TRBJ2-6; V: TRBV28; D: TRBD1; size: NA; CDR3: CASSPLDGTAHSGANVLTF; DNA: TGTGCCAGCAGTCCTCTAGACGGGACAGCCCACTCTGGGGCCAACGTCCTGACTTTC
J: TRBJ1-1; V: TRBV10-1; D: NA; size: NA; CDR3: CASSDSKDSGSEAFF; DNA: TGCGCCAGCAGTGACTCGAAGGACAGCGGATCTGAAGCTTTCTTT
J: TRBJ2-7; V: TRBV10-3; D: NA; size: few; CDR3: CAISEYEESEQYF; DNA: TGTGCCATCAGTGAGTACGAGGAGAGCGAGCAGTACTTC
J: TRBJ2-2; V: TRBV10-3; D: TRBD2; size: NA; CDR3: CAISDGGRATGELFF; DNA: TGTGCCATCAGTGATGGGGGGAGGGCCACCGGGGAGCTGTTTTTT
J: TRBJ2-2; V: TRBV6-6; D: NA; size: NA; CDR3: CASRQTQTGRELFF; DNA: TGTGCCAGCAGGCAGACCCAGACCGGGAGGGAGCTGTTTTTT
J: TRBJ2-1; V: TRBV27; D: NA; size: NA; CDR3: CASSPNGQTGPGVF; DNA: TGTGCCAGCAGTCCAAACGGACAGACGGGGCCTGGGGTCTTC
J: TRBJ2-7; V: TRBV10-3; D: TRBD1; size: NA; CDR3: CAISAGTAKPYEQYF; DNA: TGTGCCATCAGCGCCGGGACAGCGAAACCTTACGAGCAGTACTTC
J: TRBJ2-1; V: TRBV10-3; D: NA; size: NA; CDR3: CAIGELGEQFF; DNA: TGTGCCATCGGGGAGCTTGGTGAGCAGTTCTTC
J: TRBJ2-2; V: TRBV5-8; D: TRBD1; size: NA; CDR3: CASSASPAGGAGELFF; DNA: TGTGCCAGCAGCGCATCCCCTGCAGGGGGTGCCGGGGAGCTGTTTTTT
J: TRBJ2-2; V: TRBV2; D: NA; size: NA; CDR3: CASSESLPGAGELFF; DNA: TGTGCCAGCAGTGAAAGCCTCCCGGGCGCCGGGGAGCTGTTTTTT
J: TRBJ2-4; V: TRBV7-9; D: TRBD2; size: NA; CDR3: CASSGSGRAANIQYF; DNA: TGTGCCAGCAGTGGTAGCGGGAGGGCCGCAAACATTCAGTACTTC
J: TRBJ2-7; V: TRBV7-8; D: NA; size: NA; CDR3: CASSFKGEGYEQYF; DNA: TGTGCCAGCAGCTTCAAGGGGGAAGGCTACGAGCAGTACTTC
J: TRBJ1-3; V: TRBV7-6; D: NA; size: NA; CDR3: CASSHRQAGGNTIYF; DNA: TGTGCCAGCAGCCACCGACAGGCGGGGGGAAACACCATATATTTT
J: TRBJ2-5; V: TRBV6-1; D: TRBD2; size: NA; CDR3: CASRIAGAETQYF; DNA: TGTGCCAGCAGGATAGCGGGAGCAGAGACCCAGTACTTC
J: TRBJ2-7; V: TRBV5-1; D: TRBD2; size: NA; CDR3: CASSLGTSAFPPYEQYF; DNA: TGCGCCAGCAGCTTAGGGACTAGCGCCTTCCCCCCCTACGAGCAGTACTTC
J: TRBJ1-5; V: TRBV6-1; D: TRBD1; size: NA; CDR3: CASSMGQGMAWPQHF; DNA: TGTGCCAGCAGTATGGGACAGGGGATGGCTTGGCCCCAGCATTTT
J: TRBJ2-5; V: TRBV7-8; D: NA; size: NA; CDR3: CASSRAQETQYF; DNA: TGTGCCAGCAGCCGGGCCCAAGAGACCCAGTACTTC
J: TRBJ2-1; V: TRBV29-1; D: TRBD2; size: NA; CDR3: CSVEREGYEQFF; DNA: TGCAGCGTTGAGCGGGAGGGGTATGAGCAGTTCTTC
J: TRBJ2-7; V: TRBV20-1; D: TRBD2; size: NA; CDR3: CSAKRESEQYF; DNA: TGCAGTGCTAAGCGGGAGAGCGAGCAGTACTTC
J: TRBJ2-3; V: TRBV4-2; D: NA; size: NA; CDR3: CASSQDLRTTSPDTQYF; DNA: TGTGCCAGCAGCCAAGATCTCAGGACAACTTCCCCGGATACGCAGTATTTT
J: TRBJ2-7; V: TRBV14; D: NA; size: once; CDR3: CASSQALKMQDEQYF; DNA: TGTGCCAGCAGCCAAGCCCTTAAAATGCAGGACGAGCAGTACTTC
J: TRBJ1-1; V: TRBV4-2; D: NA; size: few; CDR3: CASSQDPRTAGAFF; DNA: TGTGCCAGCAGCCAAGATCCTAGGACCGCAGGGGCTTTCTTT
J: TRBJ2-2; V: TRBV7-6; D: NA; size: NA; CDR3: CASSPPAGNTGELFF; DNA: TGTGCCAGCAGCCCCCCGGCAGGGAACACCGGGGAGCTGTTTTTT
J: TRBJ2-5; V: TRBV5-6; D: NA; size: NA; CDR3: CASSLGGPTLLQETQYF; DNA: TGTGCCAGCAGCTTGGGTGGGCCGACCCTCCTTCAAGAGACCCAGTACTTC
J: TRBJ2-2; V: TRBV7-3; D: TRBD2; size: NA; CDR3: CASSLSGTSGTSGELFF; DNA: TGTGCCAGCAGCTTATCCGGGACTAGCGGGACTAGCGGGGAGCTGTTTTTT
J: TRBJ1-2; V: TRBV27; D: NA; size: NA; CDR3: CASSLQPNYGYTF; DNA: TGTGCCAGCAGTTTGCAACCGAACTATGGCTACACCTTC
J: TRBJ2-7; V: TRBV10-3; D: NA; size: few; CDR3: CASSERASGAYEQYF; DNA: TGTGCCAGCAGTGAAAGGGCCTCGGGGGCCTACGAGCAGTACTTC
J: TRBJ2-7; V: TRBV19; D: NA; size: NA; CDR3: CASSMAGRDGSYYEQYF; DNA: TGTGCCAGTAGTATGGCCGGAAGGGACGGAAGTTACTACGAGCAGTACTTC
J: TRBJ2-1; V: TRBV19; D: NA; size: NA; CDR3: CASSNVGVLGSFSNEQFF; DNA: TGTGCCAGTAGTAACGTGGGGGTGTTGGGTAGCTTCTCAAATGAGCAGTTCTTC
J: TRBJ1-1; V: TRBV28; D: NA; size: NA; CDR3: CASISPRRTFF; DNA: TGTGCCAGCATCTCCCCCCGTCGGACTTTCTTT
J: TRBJ2-7; V: TRBV5-1; D: TRBD2; size: NA; CDR3: CASSPLLAAEGEQYF; DNA: TGCGCCAGCAGCCCCCTACTAGCGGCAGAGGGGGAGCAGTACTTC
J: TRBJ2-1; V: TRBV7-9; D: TRBD2; size: NA; CDR3: CASSLGAGEGYNEQFF; DNA: TGTGCCAGCAGCTTAGGAGCGGGAGAGGGTTACAATGAGCAGTTCTTC
J: TRBJ2-3; V: TRBV6-4; D: NA; size: few; CDR3: CASSEKFGQRTDTQYF; DNA: TGTGCCAGCAGTGAAAAGTTTGGACAGCGCACAGATACGCAGTATTTT
J: TRBJ2-5; V: TRBV18; D: NA; size: NA; CDR3: CASSPNGQETQYF; DNA: TGTGCCAGCTCACCAAACGGGCAAGAGACCCAGTACTTC
J: TRBJ1-2; V: TRBV27; D: NA; size: NA; CDR3: CASSLNFGTTNYGYTF; DNA: TGTGCCAGCAGTTTAAATTTCGGGACAACTAACTATGGCTACACCTTC
J: TRBJ2-2; V: TRBV7-7; D: TRBD2; size: NA; CDR3: CASSFRLADNTGELFF; DNA: TGTGCCAGCAGCTTTAGGCTAGCGGACAACACCGGGGAGCTGTTTTTT
J: TRBJ2-1; V: TRBV29-1; D: TRBD1; size: NA; CDR3: CSVDRVTGDSYNEQFF; DNA: TGCAGCGTTGATCGGGTCACAGGGGACTCCTACAATGAGCAGTTCTTC
J: TRBJ1-6; V: TRBV7-2; D: TRBD1; size: NA; CDR3: CASSSRGLGNSPLHF; DNA: TGTGCCAGCAGCTCCAGGGGGCTGGGAAATTCACCCCTCCACTTT
J: TRBJ2-2; V: TRBV4-1; D: TRBD2; size: few; CDR3: CASSQPGLAGGAGELFF; DNA: TGCGCCAGCAGCCAACCGGGACTAGCGGGAGGTGCCGGGGAGCTGTTTTTT
J: TRBJ2-5; V: TRBV7-2; D: TRBD2; size: once; CDR3: CASQSLAGPKETQYF; DNA: TGTGCCAGCCAAAGCCTAGCGGGACCAAAAGAGACCCAGTACTTC
J: TRBJ2-7; V: TRBV6-6; D: NA; size: once; CDR3: CASSPGSFPYEQYF; DNA: TGTGCCAGCAGCCCAGGTTCTTTTCCCTACGAGCAGTACTTC
J: TRBJ2-5; V: TRBV9; D: TRBD2; size: once; CDR3: CASSATSGGETQYF; DNA: TGTGCCAGCAGCGCGACTAGCGGGGGAGAGACCCAGTACTTC